Following are 5 T cell receptor beta chains from one sample sequenced in a study of identifying expanded T cells in peripheral blood. Libraries were prepared by immunoSEQ multiplex PCR; TCRdb keeps only in-frame clonotypes and omits some of them. The repertoire holds about 91,000 clones, with 88% as singletons. Input material: blood. The receptors derive from a person aged 18 to 69 in good health.

The chain joins TRBV5-1 to TRBJ2-7; no definite D call. CDR3 length equals 14 residues. Trimming removed 0 bases at V and 6 bases at J, with 13 bases between. Germline CDR1 is SGHRS and CDR2 is YFSETQ. CDR3 sequence: CASSLVSPAGEQYF. The CDR3 nucleotides are TGCGCCAGCAGCTTGGTGTCCCCCGCCGGCGAGCAGTACTTC.

The CDR3 region is CASSSSSYEQYF. The CDR3 DNA follows: TGTGCCAGCAGTTCATCGTCCTACGAGCAGTACTTC. The gene calls are TRBV27 and TRBJ2-7; D is undetermined. Trimming pared 4 bases from V and 1 base from J, leaving 5 bases between. The CDR3 totals 12 residues. CDR1 and CDR2 (germline): MNHEY, SMNVEV (reference sequence).

This clone was detected once. V gene TRBV5-1 combines with J gene TRBJ2-1; D remains unclear. V lost 0 bases and J 8 bases, leaving 12 bases between the germline ends. This CDR3 contains 14 residues. Germline V gene data show CDR1 as SGHRS and CDR2 as YFSETQ. This CDR3 is CASSLAVYGDEQFF. Written as DNA, the CDR3 is TGCGCCAGCAGCTTGGCCGTTTATGGGGATGAGCAGTTCTTC.

The gene calls are TRBV30 and TRBJ1-2; no clear D gene. The ends were cut back, 7 bases at V and 5 bases at J, with 11 bases in the middle. Germline V CDR1 and CDR2: GTSNPN, SVGIG (reference sequence). This CDR3 is 11 amino acids long. The CDR3 sequence: CALTWRYGYTF. CDR3 in DNA: TGTGCCTTAACCTGGCGGTATGGCTACACCTTC.

This clone was detected once. The chain uses TRBV10-2 and TRBJ1-4; TRBD1 is a possible D gene (6 bases). The CDR3 loop spans 16 amino acids. Trimming stripped 0 bases from V and 0 bases from J, with 8 bases between. CDR1 and CDR2 (germline): WSHSY, SAAADI. CDR3 residues: CASSESQGATNEKLFF. The CDR3 nucleotides are TGCGCCAGCAGTGAGTCACAGGGTGCAACTAATGAAAAACTGTTTTTT.